Listed below are T cell receptor beta chains from one sample, sequenced in a study of blood T cell repertoires in COVID-19. Clones were read by immunoSEQ multiplex PCR, and TCRdb kept only the in-frame ones, dropping some. Of roughly 330,000 clones in the sample, 85% to 90% were seen once. The specimen was PBMCs or T cells enriched from blood (not recorded which). The receptors were sampled from a woman aged 18 to 35 who had recovered from COVID-19. CDR3s include the opening cysteine and the closing phenylalanine or tryptophan. The D gene is left open where the match is weak. Only some rows state a clone size, as once, few, many or a class for expanded clones.

j_call	clone_size	v_call	d_call	cdr3_aa	cdr3_nt
TRBJ1-1	NA	TRBV7-9	NA	CASSPRGAGVNTEAFF	TGTGCCAGCAGCCCCCGTGGGGCAGGGGTGAACACTGAAGCTTTCTTT
TRBJ2-3	NA	TRBV4-1	NA	CASSQGATDTQYF	TGCGCCAGCAGCCAAGGAGCCACAGATACGCAGTATTTT
TRBJ1-4	NA	TRBV4-1	TRBD1	CASSPTGTVNEKLFF	TGCGCCAGCAGCCCCACCGGGACAGTTAATGAAAAACTGTTTTTT
TRBJ2-7	once	TRBV10-3	NA	CAISPTGTGGAYEQYF	TGTGCCATCAGCCCGACAGGGACGGGGGGGGCCTACGAGCAGTACTTC
TRBJ2-7	NA	TRBV2	NA	CASSVYRYEQYF	TGTGCCAGCAGTGTATATCGCTACGAGCAGTACTTC
TRBJ2-7	NA	TRBV9	TRBD1	CASSHRSAPPGQTYEQYF	TGTGCCAGCAGCCATCGTAGCGCCCCTCCGGGACAGACCTACGAGCAGTACTTC
TRBJ2-3	NA	TRBV4-1	TRBD2	CASSHLGISGSKTTDTQYF	TGCGCCAGCAGCCATTTAGGCATTAGCGGGAGTAAGACTACAGATACGCAGTATTTT
TRBJ2-1	NA	TRBV19	TRBD2	CASSITKNDRLAPHNEQFF	TGTGCCAGTAGTATAACCAAAAACGATAGACTAGCACCCCACAATGAGCAGTTCTTC
TRBJ1-1	few	TRBV28	NA	CASRRSPGLFTEAFF	TGTGCCAGCAGGCGAAGCCCGGGACTGTTCACTGAAGCTTTCTTT
TRBJ2-6	NA	TRBV19	NA	CASRIQRSGANVLTF	TGTGCCAGTAGGATTCAGCGTTCTGGGGCCAACGTCCTGACTTTC
TRBJ1-2	NA	TRBV10-3	TRBD1	CAISEAAGGHGYTF	TGTGCCATCAGTGAAGCGGCAGGGGGGCATGGCTACACCTTC
TRBJ2-6	NA	TRBV15	NA	CATRKAGSAPGANVLTF	TGTGCCACCCGTAAGGCAGGTTCAGCCCCTGGGGCCAACGTCCTGACTTTC
TRBJ1-6	NA	TRBV19	TRBD1	CASSQSGGGNSPLHF	TGTGCCAGTAGTCAGTCAGGGGGCGGTAATTCACCCCTCCACTTT
TRBJ1-1	NA	TRBV28	TRBD1	CASVKGDRPAPAFF	TGTGCCAGCGTTAAGGGGGACAGACCGGCCCCAGCTTTCTTT
TRBJ1-4	NA	TRBV4-1	NA	CASSQAANRSPNEKLFF	TGCGCCAGCAGCCAAGCGGCAAACAGGAGCCCTAATGAAAAACTGTTTTTT
TRBJ2-7	NA	TRBV28	TRBD1	CASSLDRVKNEQYF	TGTGCCAGCAGTTTAGACAGGGTCAAGAACGAGCAGTACTTC
TRBJ2-7	NA	TRBV2	NA	CASKGVSYEQYF	TGTGCCAGCAAAGGGGTCTCCTACGAGCAGTACTTC
TRBJ2-7	NA	TRBV13	TRBD1	CASSLGGQGDEQYF	TGTGCCAGCAGCTTAGGAGGACAGGGAGACGAGCAGTACTTC
TRBJ1-3	NA	TRBV9	NA	CASSASGGTSGNTIYF	TGTGCCAGCAGCGCCTCCGGGGGAACCTCTGGAAACACCATATATTTT
TRBJ2-7	NA	TRBV6-5	NA	CASTIGGSYEQYF	TGTGCCAGCACAATAGGCGGGTCCTACGAGCAGTACTTC
TRBJ2-7	NA	TRBV14	NA	CASSALLGDYEQYF	TGTGCCAGCAGCGCCCTACTAGGCGACTACGAGCAGTACTTC